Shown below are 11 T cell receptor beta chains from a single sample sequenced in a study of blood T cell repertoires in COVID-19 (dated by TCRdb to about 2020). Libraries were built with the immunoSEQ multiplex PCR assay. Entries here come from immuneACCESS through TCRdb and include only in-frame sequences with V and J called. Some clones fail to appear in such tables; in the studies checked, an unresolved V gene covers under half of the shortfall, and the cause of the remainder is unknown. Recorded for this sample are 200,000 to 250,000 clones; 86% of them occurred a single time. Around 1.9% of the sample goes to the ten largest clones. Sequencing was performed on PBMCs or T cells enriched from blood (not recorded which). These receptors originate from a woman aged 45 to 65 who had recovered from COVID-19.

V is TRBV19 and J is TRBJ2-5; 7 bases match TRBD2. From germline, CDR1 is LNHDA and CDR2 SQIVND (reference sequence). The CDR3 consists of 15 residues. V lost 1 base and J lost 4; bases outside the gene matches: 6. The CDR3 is CASSIGGRVPETQYF. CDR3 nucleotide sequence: TGTGCCAGTAGTATAGGGGGGAGGGTCCCAGAGACCCAGTACTTC.

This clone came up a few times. CDR3 DNA: TGCGCCAGCAGCATTGCGCGGGGGGAGACCCAGTACTTC. Protein sequence: CASSIARGETQYF. This chain links TRBV4-1 with TRBJ2-5; TRBD2 matches at 7 bases. With 5 bases clipped from V and 5 bases from J, the junction kept 5 bases outside the gene matches. CDR3 length equals 13 residues. Germline V gene data show CDR1 as MGHRA and CDR2 as YSYEKL.

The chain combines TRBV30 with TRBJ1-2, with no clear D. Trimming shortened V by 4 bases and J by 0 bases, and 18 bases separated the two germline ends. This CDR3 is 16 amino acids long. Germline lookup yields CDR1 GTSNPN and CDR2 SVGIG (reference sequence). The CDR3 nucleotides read TGTGCCTGGAACCTAGGGATTCGGGGAGCTAACTATGGCTACACCTTC. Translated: CAWNLGIRGANYGYTF.

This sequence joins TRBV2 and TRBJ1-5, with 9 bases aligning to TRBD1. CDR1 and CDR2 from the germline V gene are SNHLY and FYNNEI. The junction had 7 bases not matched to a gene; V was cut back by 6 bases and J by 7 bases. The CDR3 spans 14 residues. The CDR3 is CASREQGAGQPQHF. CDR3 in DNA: TGTGCCAGCAGGGAACAGGGGGCAGGCCAGCCCCAGCATTTT. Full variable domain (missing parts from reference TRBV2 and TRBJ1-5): EPEVTQTPSHQVTQMGQEVILRCVPISNHLYFYWYRQILGQKVEFLVSFYNNEISEKSEIFDDQFSVERPDGSNFTLKIRSTKLEDSAMYFCASREQGAGQPQHFGDGTRLSIL.

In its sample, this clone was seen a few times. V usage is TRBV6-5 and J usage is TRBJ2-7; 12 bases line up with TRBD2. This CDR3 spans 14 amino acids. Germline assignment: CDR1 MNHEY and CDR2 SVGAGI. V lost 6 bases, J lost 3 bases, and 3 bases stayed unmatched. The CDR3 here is CASRLAGGVYEQYF. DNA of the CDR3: TGTGCCAGCAGGCTAGCGGGAGGGGTCTACGAGCAGTACTTC.

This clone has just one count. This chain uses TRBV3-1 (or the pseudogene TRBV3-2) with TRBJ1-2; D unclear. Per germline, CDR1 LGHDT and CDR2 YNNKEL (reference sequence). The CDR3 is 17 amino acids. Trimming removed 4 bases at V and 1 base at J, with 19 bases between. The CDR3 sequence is CASSPEPVTVLNYGYTF. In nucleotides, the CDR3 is TGTGCCAGCAGCCCAGAGCCTGTTACAGTACTTAACTATGGCTACACCTTC.

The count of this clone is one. CDR3 residues: CASSSLSGFYEQYF. CDR3 nucleotide sequence: TGCGCCAGCAGCTCCCTTTCCGGGTTTTACGAGCAGTACTTC. V and J are TRBV5-1 and TRBJ2-7; no firm D call. Trimming pared 3 bases from V and 4 bases from J, leaving 14 bases between. There are 14 residues in the CDR3. CDR1 is SGHRS, CDR2 YFSETQ, per germline.

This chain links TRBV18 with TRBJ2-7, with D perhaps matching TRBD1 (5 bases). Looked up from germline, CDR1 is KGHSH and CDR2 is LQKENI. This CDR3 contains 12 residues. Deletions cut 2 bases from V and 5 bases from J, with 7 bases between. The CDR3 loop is CASSPGAHEQYF. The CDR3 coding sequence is TGTGCCAGCTCACCAGGGGCCCACGAGCAGTACTTC. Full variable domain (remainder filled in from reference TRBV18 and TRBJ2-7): NAGVMQNPRHLVRRRGQEARLRCSPMKGHSHVYWYRQLPEEGLKFMVYLQKENIIDESGMPKERFSAEFPKEGPSILRIQQVVRGDSAAYFCASSPGAHEQYFGPGTRLTVT.

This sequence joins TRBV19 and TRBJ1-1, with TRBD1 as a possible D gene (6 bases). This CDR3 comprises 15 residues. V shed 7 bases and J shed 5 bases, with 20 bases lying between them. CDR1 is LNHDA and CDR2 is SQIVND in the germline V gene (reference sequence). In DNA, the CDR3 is TGTGCCAGTATAATCCGGGGGGCGGAAGGGACTGAAGCTTTCTTT. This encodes CASIIRGAEGTEAFF.

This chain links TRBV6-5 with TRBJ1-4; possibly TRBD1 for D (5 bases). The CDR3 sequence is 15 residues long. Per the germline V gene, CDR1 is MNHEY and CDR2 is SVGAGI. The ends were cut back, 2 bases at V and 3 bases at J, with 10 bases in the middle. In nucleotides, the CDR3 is TGTGCCAGCAGTTACACAGGATTAGCTAATGAAAAACTGTTTTTT. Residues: CASSYTGLANEKLFF.

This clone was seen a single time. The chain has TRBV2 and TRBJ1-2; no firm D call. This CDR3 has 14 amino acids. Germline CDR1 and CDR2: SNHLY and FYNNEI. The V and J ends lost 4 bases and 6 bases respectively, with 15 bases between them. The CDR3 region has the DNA TGTGCCAGCAGTGCCACTACGGGATTCGATGGCTACACCTTC. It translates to CASSATTGFDGYTF.